The rows below give T cell receptor beta chains drawn from one sample of a study of T cell repertoires in cytomegalovirus infection. TCRdb itself ran the reads through MiXCR, one entry per CDR3 protein. The sample has roughly 920,000 distinct CDR3 sequences, less than 40% seen once. Their specific antigens are unknown. The sample in question was cultured CD8+ T cells from PBMCs, obtained from culture after CMV antigen stimulation. The receptor set was obtained from a human donor in good health (CMV status not recorded). Some clones in this sample may be carry-over from other donors' samples. The CDR3 runs from the conserved cysteine through the conserved F or W. Fields, in order: V gene, clone size, D gene, J gene, CDR3 protein, CDR3 DNA. D genes are given only for firm matches. Clone size is stated in some rows and not others, as once, few, many or a class when expanded.

TRBV6-5	-	-	TRBJ1-1	CASSFGAMNTEAFF	TGTGCCAGCAGTTTTGGCGCGATGAACACTGAAGCTTTCTTT
TRBV7-8	-	-	TRBJ1-1	CASSLGSGKTEAFF	TGTGCCAGCAGCTTAGGGAGCGGGAAAACTGAAGCTTTCTTT
TRBV15	few	-	TRBJ1-1	CATSRNARSWNTEAFF	TGTGCCACCAGCAGAAACGCAAGGTCCTGGAACACTGAAGCTTTCTTT
TRBV7-8	many	-	TRBJ2-3	CASSPQSDTQYF	TGTGCCAGCAGCCCACAATCAGATACGCAGTATTTT
TRBV5-4	-	-	TRBJ2-1	CASSVSGTAYNEQFF	TGTGCCAGCAGCGTTTCCGGGACTGCCTACAATGAGCAGTTCTTC
TRBV6-1	-	TRBD1	TRBJ2-2	CASSEDGQGVGELFF	TGTGCCAGCAGTGAAGATGGACAGGGAGTCGGGGAGCTGTTTTTT
TRBV12-3/TRBV12-4	-	-	TRBJ1-2	CASSSIGGDGYGYTF	TGTGCCAGCAGCTCTATTGGGGGCGACGGCTATGGCTACACCTTC
TRBV20-1	-	TRBD1	TRBJ2-7	CSARDHRGRNSYEQYF	TGCAGTGCTAGAGATCACAGGGGGCGGAACTCCTACGAGCAGTACTTC
TRBV12-3/TRBV12-4	-	-	TRBJ2-7	CASSPETSYEQYF	TGTGCCAGCAGTCCAGAAACTTCCTACGAGCAGTACTTC
TRBV5-5	-	-	TRBJ1-1	CASSLVEGGYTEAFF	TGTGCCAGCAGCCTTGTGGAAGGGGGGTACACTGAAGCTTTCTTT
TRBV7-3	many	TRBD2	TRBJ2-2	CASTPSAGSGELFF	TGTGCCAGCACCCCCTCAGCGGGGTCCGGGGAGCTGTTTTTT
TRBV7-3	many	TRBD1	TRBJ1-5	CASSLTGGGNQPQHF	TGTGCCAGCAGCTTGACAGGGGGCGGCAATCAGCCCCAGCATTTT
TRBV6-6	-	TRBD1	TRBJ1-5	CASSYWDRGPQPQHF	TGTGCCAGCAGTTACTGGGACAGGGGGCCTCAGCCCCAGCATTTT
TRBV7-9	-	TRBD2	TRBJ2-7	CASSLSRGVSYEQYF	TGTGCCAGCAGCTTGTCCCGGGGGGTATCCTACGAGCAGTACTTC
TRBV6-6	few	-	TRBJ1-1	CASSYDGGRNTEAFF	TGTGCCAGCAGTTACGACGGGGGGCGTAACACTGAAGCTTTCTTT
TRBV27	-	-	TRBJ1-1	CASSSGNFEAFF	TGTGCCAGCAGCTCCGGGAACTTTGAAGCTTTCTTT
TRBV7-9	few	TRBD1	TRBJ2-1	CASSSGQGKQFF	TGTGCCAGCAGCTCCGGACAGGGCAAGCAGTTCTTC
TRBV6-6	-	TRBD2	TRBJ2-3	CASSYTWTSGASNTQYF	TGTGCCAGCAGTTACACCTGGACTAGCGGAGCGTCGAATACGCAGTATTTT
TRBV7-6	-	TRBD1	TRBJ2-7	CASSLLRTGDHEQYF	TGTGCCAGCAGCTTACTCCGGACAGGGGACCACGAGCAGTACTTC
TRBV7-4	-	-	TRBJ2-5	CASSLLRAPKTQYF	TGTGCCAGCAGCCTACTCAGGGCGCCGAAGACCCAGTACTTC
TRBV3-1	-	-	TRBJ2-4	CASSQETSLNIQYF	TGTGCCAGCAGCCAAGAAACTAGCTTGAACATTCAGTACTTC
TRBV13	once	TRBD1	TRBJ1-1	CASSEGQAGTEAFF	TGTGCCAGCAGCGAGGGACAGGCGGGGACTGAAGCTTTCTTT
TRBV2	-	TRBD2	TRBJ2-1	CASSLTSYYNEQFF	TGTGCCAGCAGCTTGACTAGCTACTACAATGAGCAGTTCTTC
TRBV4-3	-	TRBD1	TRBJ2-3	CASSQGTGGKESQYF	TGCGCCAGCAGCCAAGGGACAGGTGGGAAGGAGTCGCAGTATTTT
TRBV12-3/TRBV12-4	many	-	TRBJ1-4	CASSTGHREKLFF	TGTGCCAGCAGCACGGGACACCGTGAAAAACTGTTTTTT
TRBV24-1	once	-	TRBJ1-2	CATSDPRREADYGYTF	TGTGCCACCAGTGATCCTCGCAGGGAGGCGGACTATGGCTACACCTTC
TRBV28	few	TRBD2	TRBJ2-5	CASSFGAGGSQETQYF	TGTGCCAGCAGTTTCGGAGCGGGGGGCTCCCAAGAGACCCAGTACTTC
TRBV13	-	-	TRBJ1-4	CASSSRGRAYEKLFF	TGTGCCAGCAGCTCCCGCGGGCGGGCGTATGAAAAACTGTTTTTT
TRBV27	few	-	TRBJ1-4	CASSLSLGINEKLFF	TGTGCCAGCAGTTTAAGCTTGGGGATTAATGAAAAACTGTTTTTT
TRBV4-3	few	TRBD1	TRBJ1-2	CASSQAEGAAGYTF	TGCGCCAGCAGCCAGGCCGAGGGGGCGGCTGGCTACACCTTC
TRBV6-1	few	TRBD2	TRBJ2-7	CASSSKRGLDEQYF	TGTGCCAGCAGTTCCAAGCGGGGTCTCGACGAGCAGTACTTC
TRBV7-2	many	TRBD1	TRBJ1-1	CASSLRGPYEAFF	TGTGCCAGCAGCCTCAGGGGGCCCTATGAAGCTTTCTTT
TRBV28	-	-	TRBJ2-3	CASMYGPLLTDTQYF	TGTGCCAGCATGTATGGGCCGCTCCTCACAGATACGCAGTATTTT
TRBV27	-	TRBD1	TRBJ2-3	CASSGDRPLTDTQYF	TGTGCCAGCAGTGGGGACAGGCCTCTCACAGATACGCAGTATTTT
TRBV4-2	-	-	TRBJ1-2	CASSPSVVQGVYGYTF	TGTGCCAGCAGCCCAAGTGTAGTACAGGGAGTGTATGGCTACACCTTC
TRBV25-1	-	-	TRBJ2-7	CASSELGQREQYF	TGTGCCAGCAGTGAATTAGGCCAGAGGGAGCAGTACTTC
TRBV7-6	-	-	TRBJ2-3	CASSLRAQDTQYF	TGTGCCAGCAGCTTGCGGGCCCAAGATACGCAGTATTTT
TRBV20-1	-	-	TRBJ1-5	CSARPIEGNQPQHF	TGCAGTGCTAGGCCTATTGAGGGCAATCAGCCCCAGCATTTT
TRBV6-5	-	-	TRBJ2-3	CASSLLRDPKLYTDTQYF	TGTGCCAGCAGTCTACTCCGGGACCCAAAACTTTACACAGATACGCAGTATTTT
TRBV6-2/TRBV6-3	-	TRBD2	TRBJ2-7	CASSYFGGAYEQYF	TGTGCCAGCAGTTACTTCGGGGGGGCGTACGAGCAGTACTTC
TRBV20-1	few	TRBD1	TRBJ2-2	CSVRDRARPGELFF	TGCAGTGTCAGGGACAGGGCCCGGCCCGGGGAGCTGTTTTTT
TRBV7-6	many	-	TRBJ2-1	CASSFNAGVRDEQFF	TGTGCCAGCAGCTTTAATGCAGGGGTCAGGGATGAGCAGTTCTTC
TRBV7-4	-	TRBD1	TRBJ1-1	CASSSGGVATEAFF	TGTGCCAGCAGCTCAGGGGGGGTTGCCACTGAAGCTTTCTTT
TRBV2	few	-	TRBJ2-1	CASSVRVEQFF	TGTGCCAGCAGTGTCAGGGTTGAGCAGTTCTTC
TRBV6-5	-	-	TRBJ2-1	CASSYSLRGSYNEQFF	TGTGCCAGCAGTTACTCCCTGCGGGGTTCCTACAATGAGCAGTTCTTC
TRBV12-3/TRBV12-4	-	TRBD1	TRBJ1-2	CASSLWGVRGRVDYGYTF	TGTGCCAGCAGTTTATGGGGGGTCAGGGGGCGCGTTGACTATGGCTACACCTTC
TRBV7-8	few	-	TRBJ1-2	CASSSPREVGVYGYTF	TGTGCCAGCAGTTCCCCGCGGGAGGTAGGGGTTTATGGCTACACCTTC
TRBV19	few	-	TRBJ1-4	CASRWDEEKLFF	TGTGCCAGTAGATGGGACGAAGAAAAACTGTTTTTT
TRBV6-4	many	TRBD1	TRBJ2-2	CASSWEPGQEDGELFF	TGTGCCAGCAGTTGGGAACCGGGACAGGAAGACGGGGAGCTGTTTTTT
TRBV6-2/TRBV6-3	few	-	TRBJ1-5	CASSYSRGQFYSNQPQHF	TGTGCCAGCAGTTACTCGAGAGGGCAGTTCTATAGCAATCAGCCCCAGCATTTT
TRBV14	-	-	TRBJ2-1	CASSQDGLGYGNEQFF	TGTGCCAGCAGCCAAGATGGCCTGGGGTACGGCAATGAGCAGTTCTTC
TRBV20-1	few	TRBD2	TRBJ2-1	CSVPRSGGLGNEQFF	TGCAGTGTTCCTCGAAGCGGGGGCCTTGGCAATGAGCAGTTCTTC
TRBV4-3	few	-	TRBJ1-3	CASSQEKGASGNTIYF	TGCGCCAGCAGCCAAGAAAAAGGAGCCTCTGGAAACACCATATATTTT